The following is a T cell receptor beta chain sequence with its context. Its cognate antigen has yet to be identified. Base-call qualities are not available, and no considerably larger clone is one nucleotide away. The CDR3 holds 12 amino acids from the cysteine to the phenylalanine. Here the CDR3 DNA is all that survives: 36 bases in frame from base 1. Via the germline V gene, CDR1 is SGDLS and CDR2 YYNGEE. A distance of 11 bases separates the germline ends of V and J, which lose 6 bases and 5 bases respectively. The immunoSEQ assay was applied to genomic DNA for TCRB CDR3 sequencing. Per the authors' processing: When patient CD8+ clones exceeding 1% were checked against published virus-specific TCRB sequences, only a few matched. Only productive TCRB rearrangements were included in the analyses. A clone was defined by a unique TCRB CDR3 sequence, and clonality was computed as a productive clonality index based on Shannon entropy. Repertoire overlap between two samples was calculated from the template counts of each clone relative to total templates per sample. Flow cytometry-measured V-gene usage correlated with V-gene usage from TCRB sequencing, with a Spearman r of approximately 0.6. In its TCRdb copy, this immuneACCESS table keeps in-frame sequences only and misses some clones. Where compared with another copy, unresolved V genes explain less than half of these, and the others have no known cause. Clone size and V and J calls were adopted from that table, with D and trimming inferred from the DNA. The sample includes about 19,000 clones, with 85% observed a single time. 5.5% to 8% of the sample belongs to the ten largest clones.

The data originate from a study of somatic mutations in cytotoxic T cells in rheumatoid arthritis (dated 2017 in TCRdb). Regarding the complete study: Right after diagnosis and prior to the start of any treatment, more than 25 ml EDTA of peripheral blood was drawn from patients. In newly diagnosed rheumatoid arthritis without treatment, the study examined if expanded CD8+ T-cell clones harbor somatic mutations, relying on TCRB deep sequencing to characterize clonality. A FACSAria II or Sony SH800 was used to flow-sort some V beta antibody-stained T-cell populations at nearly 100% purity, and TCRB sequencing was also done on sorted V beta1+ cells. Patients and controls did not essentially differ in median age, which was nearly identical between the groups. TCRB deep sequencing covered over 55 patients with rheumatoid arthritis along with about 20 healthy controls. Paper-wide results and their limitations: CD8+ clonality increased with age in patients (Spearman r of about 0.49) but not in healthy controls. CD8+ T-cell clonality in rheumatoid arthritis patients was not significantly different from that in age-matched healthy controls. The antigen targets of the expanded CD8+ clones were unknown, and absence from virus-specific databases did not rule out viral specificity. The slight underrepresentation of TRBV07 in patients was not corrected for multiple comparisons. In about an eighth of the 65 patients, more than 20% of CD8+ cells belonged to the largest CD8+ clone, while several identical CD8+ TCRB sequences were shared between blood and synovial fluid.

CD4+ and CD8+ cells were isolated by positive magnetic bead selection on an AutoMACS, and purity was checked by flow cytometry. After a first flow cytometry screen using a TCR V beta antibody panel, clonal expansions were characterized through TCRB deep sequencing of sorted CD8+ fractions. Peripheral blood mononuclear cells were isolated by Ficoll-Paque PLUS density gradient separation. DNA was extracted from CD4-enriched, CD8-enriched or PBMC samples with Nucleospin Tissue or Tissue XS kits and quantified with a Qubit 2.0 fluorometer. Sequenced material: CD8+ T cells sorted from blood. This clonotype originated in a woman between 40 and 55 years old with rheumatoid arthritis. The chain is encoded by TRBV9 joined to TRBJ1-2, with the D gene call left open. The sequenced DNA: TGTGCCAGCAAGTCAGGATTATATGGCTACACCTTC. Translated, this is CASKSGLYGYTF.